Sequencing of this T cell receptor beta chain was carried out in a study of blood T cell repertoires in COVID-19. Across the study: The United States, Italy and Spain supplied acute and convalescent COVID-19 samples. PBMCs, B-cell-depleted T cells, or T cells provided the cDNA or gDNA that made up the material.

Per the authors' pipeline: For nucleated cells, counts were estimated from reference gene primer amplification. Measured with immunoSEQ multiplex PCR; TCRdb has only the in-frame clones, and not every one. The D gene and trimming were derived from the DNA, and the V and J assignments and clone size from that table. The repertoire holds 85,000 to 110,000 clones, with about 80% as singletons. In germline, CDR1 is SNHLY, CDR2 FYNNEI. V lost 6 bases and J 1 base, leaving 10 bases between the germline ends. CDR3 length: 14 amino acids. The TCR was taken from a human donor in a cohort sampled during active COVID-19. The sample consisted of peripheral blood. The chain has TRBV2 and TRBJ1-5, with a possible D match to TRBD1 (5 bases). The CDR3 DNA reads as TGTGCCAGCAGGACGGACATGAGCAATCAGCCCCAGCATTTT. It specifies CASRTDMSNQPQHF.